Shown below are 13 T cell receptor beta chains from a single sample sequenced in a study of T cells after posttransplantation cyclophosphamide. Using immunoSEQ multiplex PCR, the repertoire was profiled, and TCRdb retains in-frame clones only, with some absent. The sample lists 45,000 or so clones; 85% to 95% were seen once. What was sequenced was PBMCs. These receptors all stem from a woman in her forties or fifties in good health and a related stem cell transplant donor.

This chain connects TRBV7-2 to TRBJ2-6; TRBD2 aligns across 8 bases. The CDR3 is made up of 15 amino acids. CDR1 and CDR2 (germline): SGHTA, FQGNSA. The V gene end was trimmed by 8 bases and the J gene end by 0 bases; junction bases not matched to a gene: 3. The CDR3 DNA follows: TGTGCCAGCCAGCGGGAGCGCTCTGGGGCCAACGTCCTGACTTTC. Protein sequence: CASQRERSGANVLTF.

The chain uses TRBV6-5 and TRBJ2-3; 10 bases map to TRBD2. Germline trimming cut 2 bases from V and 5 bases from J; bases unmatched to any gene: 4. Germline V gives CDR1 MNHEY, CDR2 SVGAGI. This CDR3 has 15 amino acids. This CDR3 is CASSYLAGAIDTQYF. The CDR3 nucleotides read TGTGCCAGCAGTTACCTAGCGGGGGCTATAGATACGCAGTATTTT.

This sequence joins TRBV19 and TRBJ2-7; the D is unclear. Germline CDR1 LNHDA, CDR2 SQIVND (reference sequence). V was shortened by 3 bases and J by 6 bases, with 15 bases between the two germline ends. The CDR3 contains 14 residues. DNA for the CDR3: TGTGCCAGTAGTATGGGTCGTTCTACTACCGAGCAGTACTTC. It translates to CASSMGRSTTEQYF.

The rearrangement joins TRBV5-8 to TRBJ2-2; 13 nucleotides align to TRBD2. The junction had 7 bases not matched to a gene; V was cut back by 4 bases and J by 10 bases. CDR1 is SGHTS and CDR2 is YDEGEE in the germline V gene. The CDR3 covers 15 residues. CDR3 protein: CASSSTSGGASELFF. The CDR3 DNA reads TGTGCCAGCAGCAGCACTAGCGGGGGGGCCTCGGAGCTGTTTTTT.

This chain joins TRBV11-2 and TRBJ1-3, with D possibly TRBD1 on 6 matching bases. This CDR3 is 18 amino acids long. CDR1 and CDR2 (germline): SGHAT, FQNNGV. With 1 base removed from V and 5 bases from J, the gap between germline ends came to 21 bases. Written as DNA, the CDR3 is TGTGCCAGCAGCTTAGGTTTCACAGGGTCTCTTAACCGAAACACCATATATTTT. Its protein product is CASSLGFTGSLNRNTIYF.

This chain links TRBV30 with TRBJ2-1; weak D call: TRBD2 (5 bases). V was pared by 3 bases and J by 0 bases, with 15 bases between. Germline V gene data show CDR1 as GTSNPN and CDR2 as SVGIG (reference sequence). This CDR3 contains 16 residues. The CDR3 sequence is CAWSRGRLDSYNEQFF. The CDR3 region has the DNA TGTGCCTGGAGCCGCGGGCGCCTCGACTCCTACAATGAGCAGTTCTTC.

The DNA for the CDR3 is TGCGCCAGCTGTCCTGGGGCGGGGGAGACCCAGTACTTC. It yields the protein CASCPGAGETQYF. The rearrangement uses TRBV5-1 and TRBJ2-5, with D maybe TRBD2 (6 bases). Trimming cost V 7 bases and J 5 bases, with 15 bases left between them. This CDR3 comprises 13 residues. Germline CDR1 reads SGHRS; CDR2 reads YFSETQ.

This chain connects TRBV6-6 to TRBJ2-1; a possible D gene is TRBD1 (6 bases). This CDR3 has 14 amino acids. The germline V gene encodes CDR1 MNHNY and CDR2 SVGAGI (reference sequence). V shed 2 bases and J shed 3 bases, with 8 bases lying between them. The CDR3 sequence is CASSYRTDYNEQFF. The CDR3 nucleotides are TGTGCCAGCAGTTACCGGACAGACTACAATGAGCAGTTCTTC.

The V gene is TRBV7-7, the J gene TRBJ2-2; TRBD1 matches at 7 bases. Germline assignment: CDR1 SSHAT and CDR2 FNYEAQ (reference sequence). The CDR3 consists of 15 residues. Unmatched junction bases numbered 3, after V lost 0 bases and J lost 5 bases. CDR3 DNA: TGTGCCAGCAGCTTAGCAGGGGGCGAGACCGGGGAGCTGTTTTTT. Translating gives CASSLAGGETGELFF.

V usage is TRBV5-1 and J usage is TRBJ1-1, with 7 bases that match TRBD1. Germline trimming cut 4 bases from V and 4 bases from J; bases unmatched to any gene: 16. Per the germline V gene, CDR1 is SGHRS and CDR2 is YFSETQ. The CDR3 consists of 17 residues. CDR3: CASSTGQFGLKITEAFF. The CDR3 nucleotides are TGCGCCAGCAGCACGGGACAGTTTGGATTGAAGATCACTGAAGCTTTCTTT.

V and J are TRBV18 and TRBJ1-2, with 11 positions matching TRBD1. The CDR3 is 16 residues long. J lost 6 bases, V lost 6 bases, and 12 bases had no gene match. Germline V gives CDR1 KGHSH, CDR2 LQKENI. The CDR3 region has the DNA TGTGCCAGCTCCCCCGGACAGGGGGCTGATCGGGATGGCTACACCTTC. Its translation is CASSPGQGADRDGYTF.

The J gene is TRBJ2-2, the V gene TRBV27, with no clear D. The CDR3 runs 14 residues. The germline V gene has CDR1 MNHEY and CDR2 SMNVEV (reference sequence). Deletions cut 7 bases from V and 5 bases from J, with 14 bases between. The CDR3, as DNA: TGTGCCAGCAAGAAACAAGCTAGTACCGGGGAGCTGTTTTTT. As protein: CASKKQASTGELFF.

The CDR3 protein is CASSLSSERTEAFF. DNA for the CDR3: TGCGCCAGCAGCTTGTCATCGGAGAGAACTGAAGCTTTCTTT. The genes are TRBV5-1 and TRBJ1-1, with D uncertain. The CDR3 totals 14 residues. V lost 1 base and J lost 5, with 12 bases in between. Germline V lookup: CDR1 SGHRS, CDR2 YFSETQ.